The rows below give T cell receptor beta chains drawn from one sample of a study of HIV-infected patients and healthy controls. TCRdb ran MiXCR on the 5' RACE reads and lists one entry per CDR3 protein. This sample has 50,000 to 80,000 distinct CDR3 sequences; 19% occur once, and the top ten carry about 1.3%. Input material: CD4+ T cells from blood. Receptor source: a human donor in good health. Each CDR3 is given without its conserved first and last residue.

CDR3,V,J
ASSHQEGARYGYT,TRBV3-1,TRBJ1-2
ASSQDRTGGGQPQH,TRBV4-2,TRBJ1-5
ASSWDSGTEAF,TRBV14,TRBJ1-1
ASSQEWEGRSTEAF,TRBV4-1,TRBJ1-1
ASSYPGDAQPQH,TRBV6-2/TRBV6-3,TRBJ1-5
ASSFGVGSSGNTIY,TRBV13,TRBJ1-3
ASSQGASGTGGETQY,TRBV3-1,TRBJ2-5
ASSLQERGELF,TRBV11-1,TRBJ2-2
SASSPPNYGYT,TRBV20-1,TRBJ1-2
ASSKVRTGNVGNTGELF,TRBV21-1,TRBJ2-2
ASSYTGKAKNIQY,TRBV6-5,TRBJ2-4
ASSHTGLAGSPSSYNEQF,TRBV14,TRBJ2-1
ASSLGTGGSGQPQH,TRBV5-1,TRBJ1-5
ASSLGGWGDTEAF,TRBV28,TRBJ1-1
SARNDRGPHEQY,TRBV20-1,TRBJ2-7
ASSIRLAGGSSYNEQF,TRBV19,TRBJ2-1
SAPSRTGAKNIQY,TRBV20-1,TRBJ2-4
ATSDGRDRIFSEQY,TRBV24-1,TRBJ2-7
ASSQRTSGGGDTQY,TRBV4-2,TRBJ2-3
ASSRDRETRFIYYNEQF,TRBV21-1,TRBJ2-1
SVVRGTGGTTEAF,TRBV29-1,TRBJ1-1
ASSYPQLRDGYT,TRBV6-6,TRBJ1-2
ASSYSGDKHLNTEAF,TRBV6-5,TRBJ1-1
ASSIDRLAATGELF,TRBV19,TRBJ2-2
ASSPGQGMAGELF,TRBV12-3/TRBV12-4,TRBJ2-2
ASSLGQTGTNEKLF,TRBV7-2,TRBJ1-4
ASSQGTEAF,TRBV12-3/TRBV12-4,TRBJ1-1
SAREVRSMREKLF,TRBV20-1,TRBJ1-4
ASSTRQGSSPLH,TRBV12-3/TRBV12-4,TRBJ1-6
ATGGTANQPQH,TRBV6-6,TRBJ1-5
ASSPGQPDYEQY,TRBV6-2/TRBV6-3,TRBJ2-7
ASSPRTGTGEDFAYNEQF,TRBV18,TRBJ2-1
ASSSPGTDTQY,TRBV6-5,TRBJ2-3
SARRGLNYEQY,TRBV20-1,TRBJ2-7
AISEVASFLF,TRBV10-3,TRBJ2-1
SASPGGRYEQY,TRBV20-1,TRBJ2-7
ASSQGDREVPEAF,TRBV4-2,TRBJ1-1
ASSLTPDRNNYGYT,TRBV5-1,TRBJ1-2
SARGQYSYNEQF,TRBV20-1,TRBJ2-1
ASSQDLGQGGGSNQPQH,TRBV3-1,TRBJ1-5
ASSYGRGAEAF,TRBV6-5,TRBJ1-1
ASSQPNPRTGPSYNEQF,TRBV23-1,TRBJ2-1
ASSYSRGNSPLH,TRBV6-5,TRBJ1-6
ATSQDRFLAKNIQY,TRBV15,TRBJ2-4
ASSLGTPSGVNEKLF,TRBV12-3/TRBV12-4,TRBJ1-4
ASSSGTSLETQY,TRBV19,TRBJ2-5
SATGTGAGASDQPQH,TRBV20-1,TRBJ1-5
ASSFSGRTQPQH,TRBV28,TRBJ1-5
ASSLEAGTEAF,TRBV7-7,TRBJ1-1
ASRAGYGLGNNSPLH,TRBV27,TRBJ1-6
ASSLQDQPQH,TRBV12-3/TRBV12-4,TRBJ1-5
ASSSTRGTLYFPLH,TRBV7-9,TRBJ1-6
SARVLGQGRDEQY,TRBV20-1,TRBJ2-7
ASSNGGPDTQY,TRBV5-1,TRBJ2-3
ASSLYGLHSGANVLT,TRBV7-2,TRBJ2-6
ASRSRENTGELF,TRBV3-1,TRBJ2-2
RGSRQETQY,TRBV30,TRBJ2-5
ATSDVRGGNQPQH,TRBV24-1,TRBJ1-5
ASISGRTYNEQF,TRBV6-2/TRBV6-3,TRBJ2-1
AWSVEGRDGYT,TRBV30,TRBJ1-2